A single sample gave rise to the 30 T cell receptor beta chains below, sequenced in a study of long-term antiretroviral therapy in people with HIV. An immunoSEQ assay, version v3.0, was performed at survey level. Here immunoSEQ multiplex PCR was the method, and the copy in TCRdb shows in-frame clones only, minus some. The sample has tens of thousands of clones, 76% seen once. The sequenced sample was unsorted PBMCs, obtained 0.5 years after starting antiretroviral therapy. The origin of the receptors is a woman aged 35 to 49 with HIV.

The chain couples TRBV2 to TRBJ2-4; TRBD2 agrees at 15 bases. The CDR3 is 18 residues long. After removal of 3 bases from V and 1 base from J, the junction contained 4 bases not matched to a gene. CDR1 and CDR2 (germline): SNHLY, FYNNEI. DNA for the CDR3: TGTGCCAGCAGTGAGGAGGGGACTAGCGGGGGGGCCAAAAACATTCAGTACTTC. Its translation is CASSEEGTSGGAKNIQYF.

The rearrangement uses TRBV2 and TRBJ2-3; D is uncertain. Germline V gene data show CDR1 as SNHLY and CDR2 as FYNNEI. V was trimmed by 2 bases and J by 3 bases, leaving 9 bases between them. The CDR3 is 14 residues long. As DNA, the CDR3 is TGTGCCAGCAGTGAAAATACAGTGACAGATACGCAGTATTTT. Its protein is CASSENTVTDTQYF.

The V gene is TRBV10-3, the J gene TRBJ2-5; 14 bases are a match to TRBD2. Germline CDR1 ENHRY, CDR2 SYGVKD. Germline trimming cut 8 bases from V and 2 bases from J; bases unmatched to any gene: 7. CDR3 length: 16 amino acids. The CDR3 bases are TGTGCCATCGGAGGCCGACTAGCGGGGGGGCAAGAGACCCAGTACTTC. The encoded protein is CAIGGRLAGGQETQYF.

The V gene is TRBV5-5, the J gene TRBJ1-3, with a tentative D call TRBD1 (5 bases). The V and J ends lost 4 bases and 0 bases respectively, with 14 bases between them. Germline CDR1 and CDR2: SGHKS and YYEKEE (reference sequence). The CDR3 spans 16 residues. CDR3 nucleotide sequence: TGTGCCAGCAGCCACCTCGTGCAGGGCTCTGGAAACACCATATATTTT. It codes for CASSHLVQGSGNTIYF.

The chain links TRBV14 to TRBJ1-3; D remains ambiguous. Germline V gives CDR1 SGHDN, CDR2 FVKESK. This CDR3 has 17 amino acids. The germline V and J ends were trimmed by 0 bases and 4 bases, with 16 bases remaining between them. CDR3 region: CASSQDVLGVGGNTIYF. CDR3 nucleotide sequence: TGTGCCAGCAGCCAAGATGTTTTGGGTGTCGGGGGAAACACCATATATTTT. Using reference TRBV14 and TRBJ1-3 for the parts outside the CDR3, the full variable domain is EAGVTQFPSHSVIEKGQTVTLRCDPISGHDNLYWYRRVMGKEIKFLLHFVKESKQDESGMPNNRFLAERTGGTYSTLKVQPAELEDSGVYFCASSQDVLGVGGNTIYFGEGSWLTVV.

The chain couples TRBV19 to TRBJ2-2; a weak D match, TRBD2 (7 bases). The germline V gene has CDR1 LNHDA and CDR2 SQIVND (reference sequence). CDR3 size: 17 residues. The V gene lost 4 bases and the J gene lost 7 bases, with 22 bases spanning the gap. The CDR3 protein is CASSTPFVGGRGGELFF. As DNA, the CDR3 is TGTGCCAGTAGTACCCCCTTCGTCGGGGGGCGTGGCGGGGAGCTGTTTTTT.

J is TRBJ1-3 and V is TRBV30; no reliable D call. V was shortened by 0 bases and J by 0 bases, with 9 bases between the two germline ends. The CDR3 is 15 amino acids. Per the germline V gene, CDR1 is GTSNPN and CDR2 is SVGIG (reference sequence). For the CDR3, the DNA is TGTGCCTGGAGTGTAAATACGGGCTCTGGAAACACCATATATTTT. Translated: CAWSVNTGSGNTIYF.

The J gene is TRBJ2-7, the V gene TRBV28, with a possible D match to TRBD2 (5 bases). V dropped 5 bases and J dropped 2 bases, with 19 bases sitting between them. This CDR3 comprises 16 residues. From germline, CDR1 is MDHEN and CDR2 SYDVKM. The CDR3 DNA sequence: TGTGCCAGCAGTCCCCTTGTGAGGGTCCGGCCCTACGAGCAGTACTTC. This translates into CASSPLVRVRPYEQYF.

This clone was picked up one time. The chain links TRBV2 to TRBJ1-1; the D gene is possibly TRBD1 (5 bases). This CDR3 spans 14 amino acids. The germline V gene encodes CDR1 SNHLY and CDR2 FYNNEI. Trimming removed 6 bases at V and 3 bases at J, with 14 bases between. CDR3 amino acids: CASRDPTAYTEAFF. The CDR3 DNA follows: TGTGCCAGCAGGGACCCGACAGCCTACACTGAAGCTTTCTTT.

The rearrangement uses TRBV5-4 and TRBJ1-1; the match to TRBD1 covers 7 bases. Germline lookup yields CDR1 SGHNT and CDR2 YYREEE (reference sequence). This CDR3 spans 14 amino acids. V shed 3 bases, J shed 2 bases, and the junction held 4 bases outside the gene matches. The CDR3 DNA sequence: TGTGCCAGCAGCTCCACAGGGGCCAACACTGAAGCTTTCTTT. It is translated as CASSSTGANTEAFF.

The chain employs TRBV7-2 and TRBJ1-3, with D perhaps matching TRBD1 (6 bases). Trimming shortened V by 5 bases and J by 6 bases, and 17 bases separated the two germline ends. Germline V gives CDR1 SGHTA, CDR2 FQGNSA. The CDR3 has 15 amino acids. CDR3 sequence (DNA): TGTGCCAGCAGCCGTCAGGGGTTGAGAGAAAACACCATATATTTT. Amino acid sequence: CASSRQGLRENTIYF.

The V and J genes are TRBV7-2 and TRBJ2-3; unclear D gene. V was pared by 5 bases and J by 2 bases, with 5 bases between. The CDR3 covers 12 residues. Germline V gene data show CDR1 as SGHTA and CDR2 as FQGNSA. In nucleotides, the CDR3 is TGTGCCAGCAGCCCCCCCACAGATACGCAGTATTTT. Protein: CASSPPTDTQYF.

The chain carries TRBV18 and TRBJ1-1; D uncertain. CDR1 is KGHSH and CDR2 is LQKENI in the germline V gene. Trimming took off 3 bases at V and 5 bases at J, with 13 bases between the two ends. The CDR3 loop spans 14 amino acids. CDR3 nucleotide sequence: TGTGCCAGCTCACCGAGGCAGGACTTGACTGAAGCTTTCTTT. Translating gives CASSPRQDLTEAFF. The entire variable domain, with the rest obtained from reference TRBV18 and TRBJ1-1, is as follows: NAGVMQNPRHLVRRRGQEARLRCSPMKGHSHVYWYRQLPEEGLKFMVYLQKENIIDESGMPKERFSAEFPKEGPSILRIQQVVRGDSAAYFCASSPRQDLTEAFFGQGTRLTVV.

This chain uses TRBV27 with TRBJ1-2, with D tentatively TRBD1 (5 bases). CDR1 and CDR2 (germline): MNHEY, SMNVEV (reference sequence). V was clipped by 2 bases and J by 2 bases, with 9 bases between them. The CDR3 covers 14 residues. The DNA for the CDR3 is TGTGCCAGCAGTTTAAATTCAGGGAACTATGGCTACACCTTC. Amino acids: CASSLNSGNYGYTF.

The chain links TRBV30 to TRBJ1-1; no firm D call. This CDR3 comprises 13 residues. Germline lookup yields CDR1 GTSNPN and CDR2 SVGIG (reference sequence). V was shortened by 2 bases and J by 4 bases, with 11 bases between the two germline ends. The CDR3 is CAWSLTATTEAFF. The CDR3 DNA reads as TGTGCCTGGAGTCTTACAGCTACCACTGAAGCTTTCTTT.

A few counts support this clone. J is TRBJ1-6 and V is TRBV6-1, with D perhaps TRBD1 (5 bases). V was pared by 3 bases and J by 11 bases, with 11 bases between. The CDR3 runs to 13 residues. The germline V gene encodes CDR1 MNHNS and CDR2 SASEGT. In DNA, the CDR3 is TGTGCCAGCAGTGAGCAGGGAACACCACCCCTCCACTTT. Amino acid sequence: CASSEQGTPPLHF.

This chain connects TRBV5-4 to TRBJ2-2; D may be TRBD1 or TRBD2 (5 bases each). The germline CDR1 and CDR2 sequences are SGHNT and YYREEE (reference sequence). The CDR3 extends over 16 amino acids. V was clipped by 0 bases and J by 6 bases, with 15 bases between them. The CDR3 DNA reads TGTGCCAGCAGCTTGGTGATGAGGGGAACTGCCGGGGAGCTGTTTTTT. Translated, it gives CASSLVMRGTAGELFF.

In this sample, this clone turned up once. This chain joins TRBV4-3 and TRBJ1-1, with D possibly being TRBD1 (5 bases). The CDR3 extends over 15 amino acids. V was cut by 3 bases and J by 2 bases, with 13 bases left in between. Germline CDR1 LGHNA, CDR2 YSLEER. The CDR3 is CASSHASQGNTEAFF. CDR3 DNA sequence: TGCGCCAGCAGCCACGCCTCTCAGGGAAACACTGAAGCTTTCTTT.

The gene calls are TRBV30 and TRBJ1-2; weak D call: TRBD1 (5 bases). The CDR3 length is 13 residues. Germline CDR1 reads GTSNPN; CDR2 reads SVGIG (reference sequence). V lost 0 bases, J lost 9 bases, and 14 bases lay in between. CDR3 sequence: CAWSVGTAWRYTF. The CDR3, as DNA: TGTGCCTGGAGTGTTGGGACGGCTTGGCGCTACACCTTC.

This chain uses TRBV28 with TRBJ2-3; 8 nucleotides align to TRBD2. Germline values: CDR1 MDHEN, CDR2 SYDVKM. The length of the CDR3 is 14 residues. V lost 4 bases to trimming and J lost 4 bases; unmatched junction nucleotides: 4. The CDR3 loop reads CASSWTGGADTQYF. For the CDR3, the DNA is TGTGCCAGCAGTTGGACGGGGGGGGCAGATACGCAGTATTTT.

This clone was counted a few times. The chain recombines TRBV4-1 with TRBJ2-7; D remains unclear. Germline-derived CDR1 and CDR2 are MGHRA and YSYEKL. There are 14 residues in the CDR3. Trimming shortened V by 0 bases and J by 0 bases, and 6 bases separated the two germline ends. The CDR3 reads CASSQERYSYEQYF. DNA of the CDR3: TGCGCCAGCAGCCAAGAGCGGTACTCCTACGAGCAGTACTTC.

There are a few counts of this clone. The V call is TRBV5-6, the J call TRBJ2-7; D possibly corresponds to TRBD1 (6 bases). V was clipped by 0 bases and J by 2 bases, with 12 bases between them. The V gene's germline CDR1 is SGHDT and CDR2 YYEEEE. CDR3 length equals 15 residues. The CDR3 loop reads CASSLEGTRPYEQYF. Here the CDR3 DNA reads TGTGCCAGCAGCTTGGAGGGGACAAGACCCTACGAGCAGTACTTC.

This chain connects TRBV14 to TRBJ1-2; D is uncertain. The V gene lost 1 base and the J gene lost 3 bases, with 6 bases spanning the gap. CDR1 and CDR2 (germline): SGHDN, FVKESK. The CDR3 extends over 13 amino acids. This CDR3 reads CASSQAYDYGYTF. The CDR3 nucleotides read TGTGCCAGCAGCCAAGCGTACGACTATGGCTACACCTTC.

The chain joins TRBV7-2 to TRBJ2-1, with D tentatively TRBD2 (6 bases). CDR3 length: 15 amino acids. The V and J ends lost 7 bases and 3 bases respectively, with 16 bases between them. In germline, CDR1 is SGHTA, CDR2 FQGNSA. The CDR3 is CASNLDSGVYNEQFF. CDR3 nucleotides: TGTGCCAGCAACCTCGATAGCGGAGTCTACAATGAGCAGTTCTTC.

The chain employs TRBV4-1 and TRBJ1-2; no firm D call. Trimming removed 1 base at V and 4 bases at J, with 16 bases between. Germline V gene lookup returns CDR1 MGHRA and CDR2 YSYEKL. CDR3 length: 16 residues. CDR3 sequence: CASSQVSITDFYGYTF. The CDR3 DNA is TGCGCCAGCAGCCAAGTTTCCATAACCGATTTCTATGGCTACACCTTC.

J is TRBJ2-5 and V is TRBV28, with TRBD2 matching over 15 bases. The V gene end was trimmed by 1 base and the J gene end by 6 bases; junction bases not matched to a gene: 15. The germline gives CDR1 MDHEN, CDR2 SYDVKM. The CDR3 has 20 residues. This chain's CDR3 is CASSLSIPGTSGGTWKTQYF. CDR3 DNA: TGTGCCAGCAGTTTATCTATTCCCGGGACTAGCGGGGGGACCTGGAAGACCCAGTACTTC.

This clone was observed a few times. The chain recombines TRBV7-9 with TRBJ2-7; 8 bases line up with TRBD1. CDR1 SEHNR and CDR2 FQNEAQ come from the germline V gene (reference sequence). The V gene end was trimmed by 4 bases and the J gene end by 6 bases; junction bases not matched to a gene: 11. The CDR3 covers 15 residues. The CDR3 here is CASSSIPGQAAEQYF. Here the CDR3 DNA reads TGTGCCAGCAGCTCAATCCCGGGACAGGCTGCCGAGCAGTACTTC.

This clone was seen more than once but under ten times. CDR3 coding DNA: TGCGCCAGCTACGATCCGGACGGGCTATACGAGCAGTACTTC. It encodes CASYDPDGLYEQYF. The chain uses TRBV5-1 and TRBJ2-7; no reliable D call. Germline V gene data show CDR1 as SGHRS and CDR2 as YFSETQ. CDR3 length: 14 residues. V was clipped by 7 bases and J by 4 bases, with 18 bases between them.

V gene TRBV27 combines with J gene TRBJ2-7, with TRBD1 matching over 11 bases. The CDR3 loop spans 13 amino acids. The V gene end was trimmed by 6 bases and the J gene end by 3 bases; junction bases not matched to a gene: 1. Germline lookup yields CDR1 MNHEY and CDR2 SMNVEV (reference sequence). The CDR3 sequence is CASSGTGGYEQYF. CDR3 nucleotide sequence: TGTGCCAGCAGCGGGACAGGGGGCTACGAGCAGTACTTC.

This chain uses TRBV9 with TRBJ2-2; TRBD2 matches at 7 bases. Trimming took 4 bases from V and 5 from J; bases not matched to a gene: 8. The germline gives CDR1 SGDLS, CDR2 YYNGEE. This CDR3 contains 15 residues. CDR3 nucleotides: TGTGCCAGCAGCCCTTTGCGGGGAGGGACCGGGGAGCTGTTTTTT. It codes for CASSPLRGGTGELFF.